This passage covers 26 T cell receptor beta chains from one sample sequenced in a study of blood T cells in healthy people across ages. Next came a second PCR, run for roughly 6 to 11 cycles, which used a sample-barcoded 5' primer along with a J-beta primer mix. TCRdb re-called the 5' RACE reads through MiXCR, storing one row per CDR3 protein. The repertoire holds fewer than 900,000 distinct CDR3 sequences, 45% to 50% seen once, with roughly 34% in the top ten. The sequencing sample was made of blood. These receptors originate from a woman aged 60 to 75 in good health.

This chain connects TRBV5-1 to TRBJ2-1, with TRBD2 matching 9 bases. The CDR3 consists of 16 residues. Unmatched junction bases numbered 5, after V lost 2 bases and J lost 2 bases. Germline V lookup: CDR1 SGHRS, CDR2 YFSETQ. The CDR3, as DNA: TGCGCCAGCAGCTTAGCCCCTAGCGGGGCCTACAATGAGCAGTTCTTC. Translating gives CASSLAPSGAYNEQFF.

This clonotype has just a few counts. The chain links TRBV16 to TRBJ2-1; weak D call: TRBD2 (6 bases). Germline V CDR1 and CDR2: KGHSY, FQNENV. This CDR3 region has 15 residues. V was clipped by 3 bases and J by 8 bases, with 17 bases between them. In DNA, the CDR3 is TGTGCCAGCAGCCACCCGCCGGGGGATCGCGATGAGCAGTTCTTC. It translates to CASSHPPGDRDEQFF.

The J gene is TRBJ2-6, the V gene TRBV27, with 9 bases lining up with TRBD1. Unmatched junction bases numbered 12, after V lost 6 bases and J lost 0 bases. Germline V CDR1 and CDR2: MNHEY, SMNVEV (reference sequence). This CDR3 contains 19 residues. CDR3 in amino acids: CASSLEGDRVLSGANVLTF. The DNA of the CDR3 is TGTGCCAGCAGCTTGGAGGGGGACAGGGTCCTCTCTGGGGCCAACGTCCTGACTTTC.

Only a few counts were recorded for this clonotype. The V gene is TRBV29-1, the J gene TRBJ1-2; D is unclear. The germline V gene has CDR1 SQVTM and CDR2 ANQGSEA. The CDR3 runs to 13 residues. V lost 0 bases and J 4 bases, leaving 9 bases between the germline ends. CDR3 in DNA: TGCAGCGTTGAAGATCTTCAAATCTATGGCTACACCTTC. Its translation is CSVEDLQIYGYTF.

The chain employs TRBV4-2 and TRBJ1-1; tentative D call: TRBD1 (6 bases). There are 13 residues in the CDR3. Trimming shortened V by 3 bases and J by 7 bases, and 12 bases separated the two germline ends. Germline V gives CDR1 LGHNA, CDR2 YNFKEQ. The chain's CDR3 is CASSHSRGGEAFF. In nucleotides, the CDR3 is TGTGCCAGCAGCCATAGCAGGGGCGGTGAAGCTTTCTTT.

This sequence joins TRBV20-1 and TRBJ2-1; 10 bases map to TRBD1. Germline values: CDR1 DFQATT, CDR2 SNEGSKA (reference sequence). The CDR3 is 14 residues long. After removal of 6 bases from V and 6 bases from J, the junction contained 8 bases not matched to a gene. The CDR3 region has the DNA TGCAGTGCGAGTCCGGGACAGGGGACCAATGAGCAGTTCTTC. Encoded protein: CSASPGQGTNEQFF.

This sequence joins TRBV6-2 or TRBV6-3 and TRBJ2-1; 16 nucleotides line up with TRBD2. The CDR3 has 18 amino acids. Germline trimming cut 5 bases from V and 6 bases from J; bases unmatched to any gene: 10. In germline, CDR1 is MNHEY, CDR2 SVGEGT. CDR3 nucleotides: TGTGCCAGCAGTGACGGGACTAGCGGGAGGGGCTGGAGCAATGAGCAGTTCTTC. Protein: CASSDGTSGRGWSNEQFF.

The rearrangement uses TRBV20-1 and TRBJ2-1; 9 bases agree with TRBD2. The ends lost 6 bases at V and 8 bases at J; junction bases unmatched: 11. The CDR3 sequence is 14 residues long. Germline CDR1 and CDR2: DFQATT and SNEGSKA (reference sequence). CDR3 in amino acids: CSARTGTSFDEQFF. In DNA, the CDR3 is TGCAGTGCCAGAACCGGGACTAGCTTCGATGAGCAGTTCTTC.

The chain couples TRBV28 to TRBJ2-3; D might be TRBD2 (6 bases). The CDR3 has 17 residues. The germline CDR1 and CDR2 sequences are MDHEN and SYDVKM. Trimming took 5 bases from V and 0 from J, leaving 18 bases between them. CDR3 nucleotides: TGTGCCAGCAGTCCCCCTGATGGGGGGACTAGCACAGATACGCAGTATTTT. Translation: CASSPPDGGTSTDTQYF. The whole variable domain, remainder taken from reference TRBV28 and TRBJ2-3, is DVKVTQSSRYLVKRTGEKVFLECVQDMDHENMFWYRQDPGLGLRLIYFSYDVKMKEKGDIPEGYSVSREKKERFSLILESASTNQTSMYLCASSPPDGGTSTDTQYFGPGTRLTVL.

This clonotype was recorded a few times. V and J are TRBV28 and TRBJ2-3, with D perhaps matching TRBD2 (6 bases). Germline values: CDR1 MDHEN, CDR2 SYDVKM. V lost 6 bases, J lost 7 bases, and 26 bases lay in between. The CDR3 covers 17 residues. CDR3 nucleotides: TGTGCCAGCAGCCCCGGGGGATGGAACAGGAAAGGGTATACGCAGTATTTT. It is translated as CASSPGGWNRKGYTQYF.

The chain carries TRBV7-6 and TRBJ2-7, with 9 bases lining up with TRBD1. V lost 7 bases and J lost 2; bases outside the gene matches: 9. The CDR3 contains 15 residues. Per the germline V gene, CDR1 is SGHVS and CDR2 is FNYEAQ. CDR3 DNA sequence: TGTGCCAGCACGCCGGGACAGGGAGTCCCCTACGAGCAGTACTTC. The encoded protein is CASTPGQGVPYEQYF.

The chain joins TRBV29-1 to TRBJ1-4; the match to TRBD1 covers 8 bases. In germline, CDR1 is SQVTM, CDR2 ANQGSEA. This CDR3 is 13 amino acids long. Trimming removed 5 bases from V and 8 bases from J; junction bases left unmatched: 7. The CDR3: CSVQTGEGEKLFF. As DNA, the CDR3 is TGCAGCGTTCAGACAGGGGAGGGCGAAAAACTGTTTTTT.

The chain couples TRBV4-1 to TRBJ2-1; 9 nucleotides match TRBD2. CDR1 is MGHRA and CDR2 is YSYEKL in the germline V gene. This CDR3 has 16 amino acids. The V and J ends lost 4 bases and 10 bases, in that order; junction bases with no gene match: 14. Here the CDR3 DNA reads TGCGCCAGCAGCCCTGTGAATAGCGGGAGAGATAACGAGCAGTTCTTC. This sequence encodes CASSPVNSGRDNEQFF.

This sequence joins TRBV4-2 and TRBJ2-1, with 10 bases aligning to TRBD2. The CDR3 has 16 residues. Germline V gene sequence: CDR1 LGHNA, CDR2 YNFKEQ. Losses at the gene ends were 2 bases for V and 9 bases for J; bases not matched to a gene: 10. The CDR3 region has the DNA TGTGCCAGCAGCCAATCTACTAGCGGGAAAAAGGGTGAGCAGTTCTTC. Its translation: CASSQSTSGKKGEQFF.

In nucleotides, the CDR3 is TGTGCCAGCAGCGTCGTCGGGGGTGGAGCCACCGGGGAGCTGTTTTTT. Its translation is CASSVVGGGATGELFF. V gene TRBV28 combines with J gene TRBJ2-2; tentative D call: TRBD2 (6 bases). CDR1 and CDR2 from the germline V gene are MDHEN and SYDVKM. CDR3 length equals 16 residues. V gave up 6 bases and J gave up 4 bases, with 18 bases separating them.

Here the CDR3 reads CAWSGDFYNEQYF. CDR3 nucleotides: TGTGCCTGGAGTGGCGATTTCTACAATGAGCAGTACTTC. The chain uses TRBV30 and TRBJ2-5, with no clear D. Deletions cut 1 base from V and 11 bases from J, with 17 bases between. The CDR3 is made up of 13 amino acids. Germline CDR1 is GTSNPN and CDR2 is SVGIG (reference sequence).

This clonotype was counted a few times. The chain combines TRBV18 with TRBJ2-6, with unresolved D. This CDR3 is built from 15 residues. Trimming left V 3 bases short and J 4 bases short, with 10 bases between. The germline CDR1 and CDR2 sequences are KGHSH and LQKENI. CDR3 amino acids: CASSPSSYGANVLTF. Here the CDR3 DNA reads TGTGCCAGCTCACCGAGCAGTTACGGGGCCAACGTCCTGACTTTC.

Only a few counts were recorded for this clonotype. This chain links TRBV5-6 with TRBJ2-7; 8 nucleotides agree with TRBD2. Germline values: CDR1 SGHDT, CDR2 YYEEEE. This CDR3 contains 14 residues. Losses at the gene ends were 2 bases for V and 2 bases for J; bases not matched to a gene: 3. The CDR3 DNA is TGTGCCAGCAGCTTCGGGGGGGCGGCCTACGAGCAGTACTTC. Protein product: CASSFGGAAYEQYF.

V and J are TRBV7-9 and TRBJ2-1; D is possibly TRBD1 (5 bases). This CDR3 has 18 residues. CDR1 and CDR2 from the germline V gene are SEHNR and FQNEAQ (reference sequence). Trimming removed 2 bases from V and 6 bases from J, with 23 bases in between. The CDR3 loop is CASSLSRLGHHLFNEQFF. The CDR3 DNA is TGTGCCAGCAGCTTATCCCGGTTGGGGCACCACCTATTCAATGAGCAGTTCTTC.

The chain employs TRBV27 and TRBJ1-1; the D is unclear. The ends were cut back, 8 bases at V and 1 base at J, with 17 bases in the middle. The germline gives CDR1 MNHEY, CDR2 SMNVEV (reference sequence). CDR3 length: 15 residues. The CDR3 region has the DNA TGTGCCAGCGTCTTCGTAAGTTTAGGGAACACTGAAGCTTTCTTT. Protein sequence: CASVFVSLGNTEAFF.

The chain is built from TRBV20-1 and TRBJ2-1; unclear D gene. This CDR3 has 15 amino acids. V was shortened by 0 bases and J by 3 bases, with 12 bases between the two germline ends. The germline gives CDR1 DFQATT, CDR2 SNEGSKA (reference sequence). CDR3 nucleotides: TGCAGTGCTAGAGATCCCATTAGTGGCTACAATGAGCAGTTCTTC. Translated, it gives CSARDPISGYNEQFF.

Ten or more counts support this clonotype. Its ends do not fully match the called genes, so a read error is possible. This chain links TRBV18 with TRBJ2-3; D unclear. CDR3 length: 12 amino acids. Germline V gene lookup returns CDR1 KGHSH and CDR2 LQKENI. CDR3 bases: TGTGCCAGCGCACCCGACACAGATACGCAGTATTTT. Its translation: CASAPDTDTQYF.

This clonotype has a single count. This chain uses TRBV20-1 with TRBJ2-7; D is undetermined. Trimming left V 3 bases short and J 8 bases short, with 14 bases between. Germline V CDR1 and CDR2: DFQATT, SNEGSKA (reference sequence). This CDR3 has 12 amino acids. The CDR3 DNA sequence: TGCAGTGCTAGGATCCAAGAGGTCAAGCAGTACTTC. Translated: CSARIQEVKQYF.

This sequence joins TRBV13 and TRBJ2-1; 9 positions agree with TRBD1. The CDR3 contains 14 residues. Germline V gene data show CDR1 as PRHDT and CDR2 as FYEKMQ (reference sequence). The J segment lost 12 bases and the V segment lost 3 bases, leaving 9 bases of the junction unmatched. CDR3 nucleotides: TGTGCCAGCAGCTTCCGGGACAGGGAAAGTGGGCAGTTCTTC. This gives the protein CASSFRDRESGQFF.

The chain carries TRBV5-1 and TRBJ2-1, with D hard to call. V lost 2 bases to trimming and J lost 6 bases, with 6 bases between them. Germline loops: CDR1 SGHRS, CDR2 YFSETQ. The CDR3 has 12 residues. Here the CDR3 reads CASSFAVNEQFF. Here the CDR3 DNA reads TGCGCCAGCAGCTTTGCCGTCAATGAGCAGTTCTTC. The full variable domain, in which reference TRBV5-1 and TRBJ2-1 provide the parts outside the CDR3, is KAGVTQTPRYLIKTRGQQVTLSCSPISGHRSVSWYQQTPGQGLQFLFEYFSETQRNKGNFPGRFSGRQFSNSRSEMNVSTLELGDSALYLCASSFAVNEQFFGPGTRLTVL.

In DNA form, the CDR3 reads TGTGCCAGCAATATCAGATTGGGGACTGGGGCCAACGTCCTGACTTTC. Its protein product is CASNIRLGTGANVLTF. The chain joins TRBV12-3 or TRBV12-4 to TRBJ2-6, with D uncertain. V was pared by 7 bases and J by 2 bases, with 15 bases between. This CDR3 contains 16 residues.